This TCR beta chain is from a study of OX40 agonist ivuxolimab in advanced cancers. As for the study in general: Two cutaneous melanoma patients and one hepatocellular carcinoma patient, three in all, had partial responses.

Individuals having autoimmune disease history or systemic immunosuppression were not enrolled. Trimming left V 5 bases short and J 0 bases short, with 19 bases between. There are 18 residues in the CDR3. CDR1 is SSHAT, CDR2 FNYEAQ, per germline (reference sequence). Study-wide results and caveats: Both CD4+ and CD8+ T cell populations in blood had undergone clonal expansion by week 6 at 0.1 to 3.0 mg/kg. Some patients without response likewise showed low normalized clonal expansion.

As regards this clone: Its antigen is not known.

Produced via immunoSEQ multiplex PCR; TCRdb's table is partial and in-frame only. The sample holds approximately 100,000 clones, about nine tenths seen once. Material: CD4+ or CD8+ T cells sorted from blood, obtained in a trial of the OX40 agonist ivuxolimab. This TCR was sampled from an adult with an advanced solid tumor such as melanoma, head and neck, liver or kidney cancer. The chain has TRBV7-7 and TRBJ2-2; weak D call: TRBD2 (5 bases). The CDR3 coding sequence is TGTGCCAGCAGCCCACGCTTGGCGGACTTTTCGAACACCGGGGAGCTGTTTTTT. This encodes CASSPRLADFSNTGELFF.